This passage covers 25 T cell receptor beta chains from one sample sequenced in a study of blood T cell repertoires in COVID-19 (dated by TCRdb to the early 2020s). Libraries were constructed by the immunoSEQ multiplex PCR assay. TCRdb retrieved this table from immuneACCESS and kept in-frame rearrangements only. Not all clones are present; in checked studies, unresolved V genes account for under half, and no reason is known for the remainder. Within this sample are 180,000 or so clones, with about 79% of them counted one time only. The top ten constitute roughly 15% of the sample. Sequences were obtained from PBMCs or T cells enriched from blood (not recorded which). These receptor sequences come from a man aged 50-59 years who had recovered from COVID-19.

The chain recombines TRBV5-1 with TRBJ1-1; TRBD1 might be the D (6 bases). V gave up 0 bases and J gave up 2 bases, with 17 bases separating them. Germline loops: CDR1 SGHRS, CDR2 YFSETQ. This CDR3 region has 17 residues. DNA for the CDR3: TGCGCCAGCAGCTTGGCCTATGAGGACAGTCCCAACACTGAAGCTTTCTTT. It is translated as CASSLAYEDSPNTEAFF.

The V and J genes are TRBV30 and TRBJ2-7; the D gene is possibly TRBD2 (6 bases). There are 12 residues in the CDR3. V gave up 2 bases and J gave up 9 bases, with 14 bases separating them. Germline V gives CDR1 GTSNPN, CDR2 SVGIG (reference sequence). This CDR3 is CAWSMGRRGQYF. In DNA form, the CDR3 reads TGTGCCTGGAGTATGGGCAGGCGGGGGCAGTACTTC.

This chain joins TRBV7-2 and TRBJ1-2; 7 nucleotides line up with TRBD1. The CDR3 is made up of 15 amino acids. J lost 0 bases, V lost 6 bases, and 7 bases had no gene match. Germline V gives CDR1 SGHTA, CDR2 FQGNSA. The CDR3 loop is CASRLGTVANYGYTF. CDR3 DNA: TGTGCCAGCAGACTTGGGACAGTGGCTAACTATGGCTACACCTTC.

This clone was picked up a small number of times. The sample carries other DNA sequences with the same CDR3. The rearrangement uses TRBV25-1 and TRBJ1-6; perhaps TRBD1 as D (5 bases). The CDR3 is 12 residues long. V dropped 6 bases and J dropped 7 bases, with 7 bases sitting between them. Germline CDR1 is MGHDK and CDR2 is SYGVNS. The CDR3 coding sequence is TGTGCCAGCAGACCAGGGAATTCACCCCTCCACTTT. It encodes CASRPGNSPLHF.

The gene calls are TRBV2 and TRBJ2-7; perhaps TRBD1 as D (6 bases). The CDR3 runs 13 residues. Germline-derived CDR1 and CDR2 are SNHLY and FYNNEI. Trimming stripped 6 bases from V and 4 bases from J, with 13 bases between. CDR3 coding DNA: TGTGCCAGCAGAAAGGACAGCTTGTACGAGCAGTACTTC. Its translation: CASRKDSLYEQYF.

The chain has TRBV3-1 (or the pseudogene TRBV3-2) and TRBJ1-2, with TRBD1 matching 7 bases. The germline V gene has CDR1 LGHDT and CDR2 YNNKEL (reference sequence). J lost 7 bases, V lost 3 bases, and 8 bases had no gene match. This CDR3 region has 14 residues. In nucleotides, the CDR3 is TGTGCCAGCAGCCAGGATCCAGGGGGTGGTGGCTACACCTTC. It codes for CASSQDPGGGGYTF.

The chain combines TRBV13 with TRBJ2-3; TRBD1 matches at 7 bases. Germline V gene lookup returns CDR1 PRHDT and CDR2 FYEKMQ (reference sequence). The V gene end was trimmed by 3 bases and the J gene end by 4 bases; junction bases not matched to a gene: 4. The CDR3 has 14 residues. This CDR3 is CASSFRQGADTQYF. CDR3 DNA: TGTGCCAGCAGCTTCCGACAGGGCGCAGATACGCAGTATTTT.

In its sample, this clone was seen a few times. CDR3: CATSDGILQPQHF. CDR3 nucleotides: TGTGCCACCAGTGACGGGATACTCCAGCCCCAGCATTTT. The rearrangement joins TRBV24-1 to TRBJ1-5; no firm D call. V was clipped by 4 bases and J by 7 bases, with 10 bases between them. The CDR3 is 13 residues long. Germline assignment: CDR1 KGHDR and CDR2 SFDVKD.

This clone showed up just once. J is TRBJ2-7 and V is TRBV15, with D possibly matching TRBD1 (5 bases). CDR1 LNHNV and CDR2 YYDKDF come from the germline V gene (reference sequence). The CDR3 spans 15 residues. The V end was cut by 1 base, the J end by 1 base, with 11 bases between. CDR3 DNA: TGTGCCACCAGCAGAGCAAGAACAGGATCCTACGAGCAGTACTTC. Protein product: CATSRARTGSYEQYF.

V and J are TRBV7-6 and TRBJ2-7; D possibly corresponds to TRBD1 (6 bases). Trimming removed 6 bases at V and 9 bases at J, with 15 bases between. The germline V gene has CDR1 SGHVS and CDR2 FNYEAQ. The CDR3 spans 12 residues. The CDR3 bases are TGTGCCAGCAGTATCACAGGGTTTGTGCAGTACTTC. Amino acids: CASSITGFVQYF. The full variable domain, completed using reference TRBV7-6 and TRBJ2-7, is GAGVSQSPRYKVTKRGQDVALRCDPISGHVSLYWYRQALGQGPEFLTYFNYEAQQDKSGLPNDRFSAERPEGSISTLTIQRTEQRDSAMYRCASSITGFVQYFGPGTRLTVT.

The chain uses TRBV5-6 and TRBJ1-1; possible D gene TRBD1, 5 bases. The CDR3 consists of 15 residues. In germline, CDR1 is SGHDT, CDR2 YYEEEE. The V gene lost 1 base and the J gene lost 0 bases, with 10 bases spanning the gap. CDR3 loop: CASSLRFRVNTEAFF. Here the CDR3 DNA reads TGTGCCAGCAGCTTGCGGTTCAGGGTGAACACTGAAGCTTTCTTT.

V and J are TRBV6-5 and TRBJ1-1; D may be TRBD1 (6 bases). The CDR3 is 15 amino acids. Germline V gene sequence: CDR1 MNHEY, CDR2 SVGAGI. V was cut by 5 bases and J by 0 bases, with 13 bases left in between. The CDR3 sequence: CASSTLDSMNTEAFF. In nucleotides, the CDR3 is TGTGCCAGCAGTACATTGGACAGCATGAACACTGAAGCTTTCTTT.

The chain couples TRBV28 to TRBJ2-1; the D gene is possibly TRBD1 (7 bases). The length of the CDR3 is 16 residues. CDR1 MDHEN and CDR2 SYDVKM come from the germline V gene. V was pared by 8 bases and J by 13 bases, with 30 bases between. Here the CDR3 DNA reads TGTGCCAGCCAAGCCCAAGCACTAGGGGGCGGGACCAGTCAGTTCTTC. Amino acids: CASQAQALGGGTSQFF.

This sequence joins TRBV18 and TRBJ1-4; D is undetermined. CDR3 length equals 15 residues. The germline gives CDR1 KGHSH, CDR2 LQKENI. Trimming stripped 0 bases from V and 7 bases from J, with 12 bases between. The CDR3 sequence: CASSPPMQDGEKLFF. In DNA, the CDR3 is TGTGCCAGCTCACCACCAATGCAGGATGGTGAAAAACTGTTTTTT.

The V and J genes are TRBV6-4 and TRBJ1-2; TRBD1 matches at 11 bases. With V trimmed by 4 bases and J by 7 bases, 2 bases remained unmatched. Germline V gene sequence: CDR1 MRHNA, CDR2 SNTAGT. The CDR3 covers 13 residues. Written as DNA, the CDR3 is TGTGCCAGCAGTGGTGGGACAGGGGGTGGCTACACCTTC. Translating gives CASSGGTGGGYTF.

The CDR3 nucleotides are TGTGCCAGCAGTGAAAGGCGGGGAGTAGACCAGCCCCAGCATTTT. It codes for CASSERRGVDQPQHF. The chain combines TRBV6-1 with TRBJ1-5; D unresolved. Germline loops: CDR1 MNHNS, CDR2 SASEGT. The V gene lost 2 bases and the J gene lost 7 bases, with 15 bases spanning the gap. The CDR3 totals 15 residues.

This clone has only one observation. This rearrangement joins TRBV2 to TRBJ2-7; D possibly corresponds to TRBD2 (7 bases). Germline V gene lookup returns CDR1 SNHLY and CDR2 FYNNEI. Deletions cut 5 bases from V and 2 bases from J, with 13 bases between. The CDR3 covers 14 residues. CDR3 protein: CASSTTGTTYEQYF. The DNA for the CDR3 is TGTGCCAGCAGTACCACAGGGACTACCTACGAGCAGTACTTC.

The CDR3 spells CASRKSTGADNSPLHF. The CDR3 nucleotides are TGTGCCAGCAGAAAGTCGACAGGGGCGGACAATTCACCCCTCCACTTT. The V and J genes are TRBV2 and TRBJ1-6; the match to TRBD1 covers 8 bases. The CDR3 loop spans 16 amino acids. Per germline, CDR1 SNHLY and CDR2 FYNNEI. V shed 6 bases, J shed 7 bases, and the junction held 11 bases outside the gene matches.

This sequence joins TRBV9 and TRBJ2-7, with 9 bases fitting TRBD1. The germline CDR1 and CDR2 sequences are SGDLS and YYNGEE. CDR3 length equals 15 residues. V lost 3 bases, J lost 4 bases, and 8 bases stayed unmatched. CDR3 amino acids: CASSAGPGQGYEQYF. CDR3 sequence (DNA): TGTGCCAGCAGCGCCGGGCCGGGACAGGGTTACGAGCAGTACTTC. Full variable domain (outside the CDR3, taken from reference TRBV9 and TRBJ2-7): DSGVTQTPKHLITATGQRVTLRCSPRSGDLSVYWYQQSLDQGLQFLIQYYNGEERAKGNILERFSAQQFPDLHSELNLSSLELGDSALYFCASSAGPGQGYEQYFGPGTRLTVT.

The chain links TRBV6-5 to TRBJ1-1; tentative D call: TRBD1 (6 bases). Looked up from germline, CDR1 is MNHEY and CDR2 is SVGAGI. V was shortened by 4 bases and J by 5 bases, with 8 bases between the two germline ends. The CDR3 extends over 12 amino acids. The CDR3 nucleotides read TGTGCCAGCAGTTCTAGGGGGACTGAAGCTTTCTTT. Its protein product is CASSSRGTEAFF.

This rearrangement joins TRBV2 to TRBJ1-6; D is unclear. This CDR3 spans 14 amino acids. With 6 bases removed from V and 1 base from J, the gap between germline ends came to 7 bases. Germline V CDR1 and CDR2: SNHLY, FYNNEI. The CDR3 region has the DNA TGTGCCAGCAGACCCGGGTCCTATAATTCACCCCTCCACTTT. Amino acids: CASRPGSYNSPLHF.

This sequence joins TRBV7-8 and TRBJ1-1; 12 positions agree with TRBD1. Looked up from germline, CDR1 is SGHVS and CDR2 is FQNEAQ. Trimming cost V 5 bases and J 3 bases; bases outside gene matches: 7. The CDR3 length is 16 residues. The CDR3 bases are TGTGCCAGCAGCGCTCCGGGACAGGGGGCTCACACTGAAGCTTTCTTT. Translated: CASSAPGQGAHTEAFF.

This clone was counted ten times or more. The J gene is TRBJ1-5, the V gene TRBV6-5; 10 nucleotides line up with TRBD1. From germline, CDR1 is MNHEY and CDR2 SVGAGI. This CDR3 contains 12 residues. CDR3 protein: CGDRGPNQPQHF. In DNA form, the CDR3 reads TGTGGGGACAGGGGTCCTAATCAGCCCCAGCATTTT.

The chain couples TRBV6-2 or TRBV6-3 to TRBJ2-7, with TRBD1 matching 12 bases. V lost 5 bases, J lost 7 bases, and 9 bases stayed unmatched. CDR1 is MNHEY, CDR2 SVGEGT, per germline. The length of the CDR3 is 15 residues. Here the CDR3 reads CASSVRDRGPGEQYF. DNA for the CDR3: TGTGCCAGCAGTGTCCGGGACAGGGGGCCGGGTGAGCAGTACTTC.

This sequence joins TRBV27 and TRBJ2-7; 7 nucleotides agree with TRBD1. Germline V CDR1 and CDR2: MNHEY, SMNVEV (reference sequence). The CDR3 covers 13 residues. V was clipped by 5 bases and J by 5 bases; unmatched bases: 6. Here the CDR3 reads CASSPVDRHEQYF. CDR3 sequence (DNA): TGTGCCAGCAGTCCGGTGGACAGGCACGAGCAGTACTTC.